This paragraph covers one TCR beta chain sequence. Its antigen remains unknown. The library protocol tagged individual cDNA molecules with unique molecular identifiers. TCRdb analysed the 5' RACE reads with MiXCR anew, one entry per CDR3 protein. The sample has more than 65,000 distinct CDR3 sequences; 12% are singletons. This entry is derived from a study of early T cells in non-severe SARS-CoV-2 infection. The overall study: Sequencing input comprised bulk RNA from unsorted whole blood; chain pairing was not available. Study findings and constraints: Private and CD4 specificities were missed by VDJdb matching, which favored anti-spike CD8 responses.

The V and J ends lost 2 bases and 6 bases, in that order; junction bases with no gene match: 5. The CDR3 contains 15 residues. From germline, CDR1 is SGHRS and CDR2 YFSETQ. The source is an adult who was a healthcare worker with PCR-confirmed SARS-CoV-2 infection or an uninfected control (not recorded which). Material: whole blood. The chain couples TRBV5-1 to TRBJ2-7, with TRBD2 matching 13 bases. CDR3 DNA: TGCGCCAGCAGCTTCACTAGCGGGAGGGCCGGCGAGCAGTACTTC. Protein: CASSFTSGRAGEQYF.